This passage covers 5 T cell receptor beta chains from one sample sequenced in a study of esophageal squamous cell carcinoma under preoperative chemotherapy. Specified time point: after preoperative PTX-NDP chemotherapy. TCRdb recomputed calls from the PCR reads with MiXCR, one row per CDR3 protein. The sample has around 34,000 distinct CDR3 sequences, 40% to 60% seen once. The sample was collected from a patient given preoperative chemotherapy. Receptor source: a human donor with esophageal squamous cell carcinoma. The donor label of this sample is uncertain.

At least ten counts were recorded for this clonotype. The chain joins TRBV7-2 to TRBJ1-1; D unclear. The V end was cut by 3 bases, the J end by 2 bases, with 7 bases between. Germline CDR1 SGHTA, CDR2 FQGNSA. The CDR3 covers 13 residues. CDR3 nucleotides: TGTGCCAGCAGCTTGGGCCGAAACACTGAAGCTTTCTTT. This gives the protein CASSLGRNTEAFF.

By sample share, this clonotype is medium-sized. V is TRBV12-3 or TRBV12-4 and J is TRBJ2-5, with 7 bases fitting TRBD2. The CDR3 consists of 13 residues. After removal of 8 bases from V and 5 bases from J, the junction contained 8 bases not matched to a gene. This CDR3 reads CASGGEKRETQYF. Written as DNA, the CDR3 is TGTGCCAGCGGGGGGGAAAAGCGGGAGACCCAGTACTTC.

With respect to this clonotype: At one of its ends the junction is not consistent with the germline gene, which may arise from a read error. The chain has TRBV7-3 and TRBJ2-4, with 8 bases lining up with TRBD2. Germline-derived CDR1 and CDR2 are SGHTA and FQGTGA. This CDR3 spans 15 amino acids. The CDR3 coding sequence is TGTGGCAGCGGCTCGGGGGGGGGAGCCAAAAACATTCAGTACTTC. Its translation: CGSGSGGGAKNIQYF.

Points on this clonotype: This may be a read error: a much more frequent sequence differs by one nucleotide. The rearrangement uses TRBV20-1 and TRBJ2-1; possible D gene TRBD1, 5 bases. V was shortened by 3 bases and J by 10 bases, with 13 bases between the two germline ends. Germline CDR1 and CDR2: DFQATT and SNEGSKA (reference sequence). The CDR3 is 12 residues long. CDR3 protein: CSARTDGYEQFF. In DNA form, the CDR3 reads TGCAGTGCTAGGACAGATGGGTACGAGCAGTTCTTC.

This clonotype was counted a few times. A much larger clone lies a single base off, so this may be a read error. The genes are TRBV7-2 and TRBJ2-5; the match to TRBD2 covers 7 bases. The DNA end is a closer match to TRBJ2-1, so the J assignment may be wrong. The germline CDR1 and CDR2 sequences are SGHTA and FQGNSA. This CDR3 contains 17 residues. The CDR3 is CASSPRTSVGAKNIQFF. The CDR3 DNA is TGTGCCAGCAGCCCCCGGACTAGTGTAGGTGCCAAAAACATTCAGTTCTTC.